Listed below are T cell receptor beta chains from one sample, sequenced in a study of control samples from healthy donors and cancer patients. The method was immunoSEQ multiplex PCR; TCRdb's version includes in-frame clones alone and lacks a portion of them. This sample has 130,000 or so clones, with about 88% found just once. The specimen was blood. These receptors all stem from a man aged 50 or older in good health. Both conserved end residues are part of each CDR3. A D gene is named only where the DNA matches it firmly. Rows give clone size only sometimes, using once, few, many, or a class for an expanded clone.

clone_size	v_call	j_call	d_call	cdr3_aa	cdr3_nt
NA	TRBV5-1	TRBJ1-5	NA	CASSQGGVDDQPQHF	TGCGCCAGCAGCCAAGGAGGGGTAGACGATCAGCCCCAGCATTTT
NA	TRBV7-2	TRBJ2-7	TRBD1	CASSVQGSFSYEQYF	TGTGCCAGCAGCGTACAGGGGAGTTTCTCCTACGAGCAGTACTTC
NA	TRBV19	TRBJ1-4	TRBD1	CASSNPRTGSGQKLFF	TGTGCCAGTAGTAATCCTCGGACAGGGTCTGGGCAAAAACTGTTTTTT
NA	TRBV28	TRBJ1-5	NA	CASTTGGAGQPQHF	TGTGCCAGCACCACGGGGGGGGCTGGTCAGCCCCAGCATTTT
NA	TRBV5-4	TRBJ1-1	TRBD1	CASSPAGQANTEAFF	TGTGCCAGCAGCCCAGCGGGACAGGCGAACACTGAAGCTTTCTTT
NA	TRBV12-3/TRBV12-4	TRBJ1-2	NA	CASSLSGYYGYTF	TGTGCCAGCAGTTTATCGGGGTACTATGGCTACACCTTC
NA	TRBV9	TRBJ1-1	NA	CASSVVAGGSPFF	NA
NA	TRBV3-1/TRBV3-2	TRBJ2-1	NA	CASSERDSYNEQFF	TGTGCCAGCAGCGAGAGGGACTCATACAATGAGCAGTTCTTC
NA	TRBV5-1	TRBJ2-3	NA	CASSLGQRWGTDTQYF	TGCGCCAGCAGCTTGGGACAGCGCTGGGGCACAGATACGCAGTATTTT
few	TRBV11-2	TRBJ2-1	TRBD1	CASSLDRGLYNEQFF	TGTGCCAGCAGCTTAGATAGGGGGCTCTACAATGAGCAGTTCTTC
once	TRBV10-2	TRBJ2-1	TRBD2	CASKAGGVNEQFF	TGCGCCAGCAAAGCGGGGGGGGTAAATGAGCAGTTCTTC
NA	TRBV28	TRBJ2-2	TRBD2	CASSLLAGGNTGELFF	TGTGCCAGCAGTTTACTAGCGGGGGGGAACACCGGGGAGCTGTTTTTT
NA	TRBV5-5	TRBJ2-1	NA	CASSTARANEQFF	TGTGCCAGCAGCACCGCCAGGGCCAATGAGCAGTTCTTC
NA	TRBV9	TRBJ1-1	TRBD1	CASSGPGQGLAKAFF	TGTGCCAGCAGCGGGCCGGGACAGGGTCTTGCGAAGGCTTTCTTT
NA	TRBV6-5	TRBJ2-7	NA	CASMRDGGYEQYF	TGTGCCAGCATGCGGGACGGGGGCTACGAGCAGTACTTC
NA	TRBV9	TRBJ2-1	TRBD1	CASSVGRTGGPEQFF	TGTGCCAGCAGCGTAGGCCGGACAGGGGGCCCTGAGCAGTTCTTC
NA	TRBV6-1	TRBJ2-3	NA	CASSGTGLISTDTQYF	TGTGCCAGCAGTGGCACCGGACTCATTAGCACAGATACGCAGTATTTT
NA	TRBV29-1	TRBJ2-4	NA	CSVEVAGWGVNIQYF	TGCAGCGTTGAAGTAGCAGGCTGGGGGGTAAACATTCAGTACTTC
once	TRBV7-2	TRBJ2-3	TRBD1	CASSLVPDRDNTQYF	TGTGCCAGCAGCTTAGTACCCGACAGGGATAATACGCAGTATTTT
NA	TRBV12-3/TRBV12-4	TRBJ1-1	TRBD1	CASSSLGTVAFF	TGTGCCAGCAGTTCCCTGGGGACAGTGGCTTTCTTT
NA	TRBV19	TRBJ1-1	TRBD1	CASSQGGNTEAFF	TGTGCCAGTAGTCAGGGGGGGAACACTGAAGCTTTCTTT
once	TRBV7-9	TRBJ1-1	TRBD1	CASSLRTGQHTEAFF	TGTGCCAGCAGCTTAAGGACAGGGCAACACACTGAAGCTTTCTTT
NA	TRBV11-3	TRBJ2-3	TRBD2	CASSFGGGAGTDTQYF	TGTGCCAGCAGCTTTGGCGGGGGGGCCGGCACAGATACGCAGTATTTT
NA	TRBV6-9	TRBJ1-1	NA	CASSYHPGGPLNTEAFF	TGTGCCAGCAGTTACCACCCGGGGGGGCCTTTGAACACTGAAGCTTTCTTT
NA	TRBV19	TRBJ1-4	TRBD1	CASSPSGGEEKLFF	TGTGCCAGTAGTCCATCAGGGGGAGAGGAAAAACTGTTTTTT
NA	TRBV6-1	TRBJ2-7	NA	CASSVPNTRRASYEQYF	TGTGCCAGCAGTGTACCTAACACCCGTCGGGCCTCCTACGAGCAGTACTTC
NA	TRBV6-1	TRBJ2-1	NA	CASSELWGPTSYNEQFF	TGTGCCAGCAGTGAGCTGTGGGGACCAACATCTTACAATGAGCAGTTCTTC
NA	TRBV14	TRBJ1-3	NA	CASSQDFSPIELPGNTIYF	TGTGCCAGCAGCCAAGATTTTTCACCAATAGAGCTCCCTGGAAACACCATATATTTT
NA	TRBV5-6	TRBJ2-2	NA	CASSRTWSGELFF	TGTGCCAGCAGCCGAACATGGTCCGGGGAGCTGTTTTTT
NA	TRBV28	TRBJ1-3	NA	CASSFFSGNTIYF	TGTGCCAGCAGTTTTTTCTCTGGAAACACCATATATTTT
NA	TRBV3-1/TRBV3-2	TRBJ2-1	NA	CASSPSWGSYNEQFF	TGTGCCAGCAGCCCGAGCTGGGGGTCCTACAATGAGCAGTTCTTC
NA	TRBV30	TRBJ2-7	NA	CAWETRGSYEQYF	TGTGCCTGGGAGACGAGGGGTTCCTACGAGCAGTACTTC
NA	TRBV18	TRBJ1-1	NA	CASSLSQGLTEAFF	TGTGCCAGCTCACTATCCCAGGGTCTTACTGAAGCTTTCTTT